This T cell receptor beta chain stems from a study of cytomegalovirus exposure and HLA in healthy donors listed by TCRdb under 2017. Study-level background: In an earlier analysis of 450 to 750 of the donors, roughly 300 Gb of sequence data and 90 million to 130 million unique TCR beta sequences from about 179 million T cells were reported. A later analysis re-analyzed previously published TCR beta repertoires from hundreds of donors and added high-resolution HLA genotyping to study TCR occurrence patterns. Among several hundred genotyped donors of the cohort, an average of roughly 230,000 unique TCR beta nucleotide sequences was sequenced per donor, of which about 18% were non-productive. An earlier analysis of some 500 of the donors used high-throughput TCR beta sequencing to judge whether each TCR beta V gene segment behaved as functional or pseudogenic. The study aimed to test whether signatures of past pathogen exposure could be identified by cataloging public T cell receptors. Among the approximately 400 genotyped donors, roughly 80% belonged to the genetic ancestry cluster associated with self-reported Caucasian donors. Four or five DR-DQ haplotypes were treated as single units for association and clustering because of strong linkage in the cohort. HLA typing covered class I and class II loci at four-digit resolution. Alongside the repertoire data, information on donor age, sex, ethnicity and CMV serostatus was compiled. Along with the roughly 700-subject first cohort, a separate validation cohort of around 110 different subjects was used. To predict cytomegalovirus infection status, the study combined high-throughput TCR immunosequencing, statistical association of individual TCRs with disease status, and machine learning. A later genetic analysis used genome-wide SNP genotypes for about 65% of the roughly 700 donors, treating that subset as a discovery cohort. In the later analysis, no new phenotypic data were used to find candidate immune exposures; instead, reliance was placed on TCR beta sequences and their occurrence across donors. An early release covering about 600 HLA-typed donors comprised 300 to 350 gigabases of sequencing data and approximately 80 million unique TCR sequences. The T cell repertoires of around 670 subjects were profiled by immunosequencing and related to cytomegalovirus serostatus. All discovery cohort repertoires had been generated using a single sequencing platform. Typing coverage differed by locus: A, B, C, DRB1 and DQB1 were typed in roughly 620-630 donors, DQA1 in 500 to 550, DPA1 in approximately 610, and DPB1 in just under 480. The research as a whole found: In vitro tests confirmed that a few of the cytomegalovirus-associated TCR beta chains recognize cytomegalovirus antigens. Some IMGT-functional V segments, including TRBV6-2 and TRBV6-3, could not be distinguished by the 87-base-pair reads and were therefore excluded. A total of 150 to 200 TCR beta chains were listed by the study as associated with cytomegalovirus. When HLA alleles, especially DR and DQ, strongly co-occurred, TCR associations were difficult to assign to individual alleles. The classifier was reported to diagnose cytomegalovirus status with high specificity and sensitivity in both the original and validation cohorts. A later analysis associated about 17,000 TCR beta sequences with specific HLA alleles at a false discovery rate of 0.05. In a later genetic analysis, fewer N-insertions in productive TCRs were reported among donors in an Asian-associated ancestry cluster than the approximately 630-donor mean. Presence/absence analyses assumed roughly uniform sequencing depth across donors, an assumption that may not hold. According to the authors, the approach could potentially be generalized to other disease states and immunological phenotypes. The earlier analysis of fewer than 750 of the donors excluded some 15 rarely observed V segments, including chromosome 9 orphons, because counts were too low. Most CMV-associated TCR beta chains appeared to be HLA-restricted in a later analysis, and the HLA associations seemed to be driven largely by CMV exposure. A cluster of highly shared sequence variants was judged likely to represent a technical artifact of the sequencing pipeline. Correlated functional status among segregating V segments might reflect linkage disequilibrium, but an unknown experimental factor could not be ruled out. In a later genetic analysis, a missense DCLRE1C variant was associated with V-gene and J-gene trimming of TCR beta chains, and the association was replicated in an independent cohort. Immune exposure information for the cohort was limited to CMV serostatus. Several of the top co-occurrence clusters appeared to be linked to parvovirus B19, influenza, CMV and Epstein-Barr virus, according to a later analysis. In a later analysis, TCR association rates were found to vary across HLA loci, with the most associated TCRs seen for DRB1 alleles and the fewest for HLA-C alleles. Across donors, most TCR sequences were observed very rarely, whereas some public TCRs were present in many individuals. In a later analysis, HLA-associated TCR beta chains showed more clonal expansion and lower generation probabilities than non-associated chains that were equally common. Because some donors lacked HLA typing at each locus, the association tests relied only on the typed subset. Only TCR beta chains were sequenced in this cohort, and the absence of alpha or paired-chain data limited detectable features. A further reported finding was that TCR beta sequences accurately predicted the HLA-A and HLA-B alleles for most subjects in the first cohort. An earlier analysis of around 500 of the donors showed that most TCR beta V segments appeared in productive rearrangements either about 87% or about 30% of the time, which broadly matched IMGT annotations.

Library preparation used the immunoSEQ multiplex PCR assay. A mixture of 60 forward primers for TCR Vbeta segments and 13 reverse primers for TCR Jbeta segments was used in the multiplex PCR. The CDR3 region of rearranged TCR beta genes was amplified from genomic DNA by a multiplex PCR assay. The Illumina HiSeq System was used to sequence the amplified TCR beta libraries as 87-base-pair reads. Turning to the authors' computational methods: A later analysis counted around 72 million unique TCR beta chains across the 700 or so repertoires, and 10 million to 11 million of these chains were shared by at least two donors. Raw reads were error-corrected and collapsed into unique sequences with a nearest-neighbor algorithm that merged closely related sequences to remove PCR and sequencing errors. CDR3 sequences were aligned to IMGT reference sequences to assign V, D and J gene segments. Each retained sequence needed at least a six-nucleotide match to both a V gene segment and a J gene segment. A rearrangement counted as productive if the CDR3 had no stop codons and remained in frame with V and J, and every other rearrangement counted as non-productive. Following IMGT convention, CDR3 was defined as the stretch from the second conserved V-encoded cysteine to the conserved J-encoded phenylalanine. Sequences without an unambiguous match to a single V gene segment were excluded from the earlier analysis of about 600 of the donors. In an earlier analysis of around 590 of the donors, a V segment was called functional when productive rearrangements were above 56.7%, and segregating when the standard deviation between donors exceeded 5%. To diagnose cytomegalovirus status from the catalog of TCR beta chain sequences, a statistical classification framework was built. V and J gene assignment, in a later analysis, came from comparing TCR nucleotide sequences with IMGT/GENE-DB human TR gene sequences. A later analysis assigned CDR3 sequences and most-parsimonious VDJ recombination scenarios with the TCRdist pipeline. In a later analysis, each TCR beta chain was defined by its CDR3 amino acid sequence together with its V-gene family, and reads lacking a unique V-gene family were excluded. As a way to deal with suspected cross-contamination and a sequencing artifact, a later analysis dropped hundreds of nucleotide sequences that were highly shared and had low generation probability. A later analysis calculated a clonal expansion index for each public chain from normalized within-repertoire ranks of inferred template counts. In a later analysis, generation probabilities were computed using a VDJ recombination model fitted to out-of-frame rearrangements, and the results were checked against IGoR. A later analysis scored TCR-TCR, TCR-HLA and TCR-CMV co-occurrence with hypergeometric tests, applying a repertoire-size bias correction to TCR pairs. False discovery rates were estimated in a later analysis by permuting HLA or CMV assignments 20 times. In a later analysis, co-occurring TCRs were grouped using DBSCAN, with TCRdist sequence similarity added in when clustering inside HLA-allele-positive subsets. Repertoires with fewer than 30,000 or more than 120,000 public chains were left out of co-occurrence clustering, as were about five repertoires with anomalous nucleotide sharing. In its TCRdb copy, this immuneACCESS table keeps in-frame sequences only and misses some clones. Where compared with another copy, unresolved V genes explain less than half of these, and the others have no known cause. The V and J calls and clone size come from that table; D and trimming were worked out from the DNA. This sample is represented by some 160,000 clones; 65% to 80% of them were singletons. The ten largest clones take up roughly 0.76% of the sample.

The cysteine opens and the phenylalanine closes a CDR3 of 15 amino acids. CDR3 DNA only is kept here, 45 bases in frame from base 1. CDR1 and CDR2, per the germline V gene, are SGDLS and YYNGEE. The trim is 3 bases for V and 0 bases for J, with a gap of 12 bases between the germline ends. The cohort comprised some 730 healthy bone marrow donors. All cohort members were sampled while nominally healthy, although unrecorded immune exposures were likely present. The donor was CMV seronegative and belonged to the group of under 400 seronegative cohort members. A peripheral blood sample was collected from each donor, and TCR beta sequencing was performed on peripheral blood mononuclear cells. The Qiagen DNeasy Blood Extraction Kit was used to extract genomic DNA from the blood cell samples. Comment on this clone: The target of this receptor is not known. The input lacks base qualities; no much larger clone sits a single base away.

The sequenced material came from PBMCs. The clonotype originates from a woman in her thirties or forties in good health and CMV-seronegative. The sequence joins TRBV9 to TRBJ1-1, with a tentative D gene TRBD1 over 6 matching bases. This receptor carries the CDR3 CASSAQGPLNTEAFF. The sequenced DNA: TGTGCCAGCAGCGCACAGGGTCCTTTGAACACTGAAGCTTTCTTT.